The rows below give T cell receptor beta chains drawn from one sample of a study of Graves' ophthalmopathy and Graves' hyperthyroidism. From the multiplex PCR reads, TCRdb called clonotypes with MiXCR, one entry per CDR3 protein. The sample has around 1,000,000 distinct CDR3 sequences; about 38% are singletons. Sequencing used peripheral blood or thyroid tissue (not recorded which). The receptors derive from an adult man with Graves' hyperthyroidism. Both conserved end residues are part of each CDR3. A D gene is named only where the DNA matches it firmly. Rows give clone size only sometimes, using once, few, many, or a class for an expanded clone.

abundance,d_gene,v_gene,j_gene,CDR3nt,CDR3aa
few,.,TRBV7-3,TRBJ1-1,TGTGCCAGCAGCTTAAGAAGTCGGGATGAAGCTTTCTTT,CASSLRSRDEAFF
.,TRBD2,TRBV5-1,TRBJ2-2,TGCGCCAGCAGCCCTCACCGGGAGGGCGGGGAGCTGTTTTTT,CASSPHREGGELFF
many,.,TRBV29-1,TRBJ2-7,TGCAGCGCCGGAGGGGGGGGCTACGAGCAGTACTTC,CSAGGGGYEQYF
few,.,TRBV10-3,TRBJ1-1,TGTGCCATCACGACGTTGACGGGTCTGTTCGAAGCTTTCTTT,CAITTLTGLFEAFF
.,.,TRBV18,TRBJ2-2,TGTGCCAGCTCACCATCCCAGCCCGGGGAGCTGTTTTTT,CASSPSQPGELFF
many,.,TRBV25-1,TRBJ2-7,TGTGCCAGCAGCGAACCCCGTGGGGACTCCTACGAGCAGTACTTC,CASSEPRGDSYEQYF
many,.,TRBV19,TRBJ2-5,TGTGCCAGTAGTCCCTTGGGGTACCAAGAGACCCAGTACTTC,CASSPLGYQETQYF
.,TRBD2,TRBV10-3,TRBJ2-2,TGTGCCATCACTAGCGGGAGTCGAAGGGAGCTGTTTTTT,CAITSGSRRELFF
.,.,TRBV11-2,TRBJ1-2,TGTGCCAGCAGCCCCTTGGGTGGACAATCGGACTACTATGGCTACACCTTC,CASSPLGGQSDYYGYTF
many,TRBD1,TRBV7-2,TRBJ2-7,TGTGCCAGCGGAGGACAGGGGGCGCCGGGGTCCTACGAGCAGTACTTC,CASGGQGAPGSYEQYF
.,.,TRBV11-2,TRBJ2-5,TGTGCCAGCAGCCCCGGCGCGGGACATACCCAGTACTTC,CASSPGAGHTQYF
.,TRBD1,TRBV12-3/TRBV12-4,TRBJ1-5,TGTGCCAGCGGGACTCCGGGACAGGGGGCCTATTCTCCCCAGCATTTT,CASGTPGQGAYSPQHF
many,.,TRBV10-3,TRBJ1-2,TGTGCCATCAGTGGACAGGCCCGCGGCTACACCTTC,CAISGQARGYTF
many,.,TRBV5-8,TRBJ1-6,TGTGCCAGCAGCTTGGAAGTCTCCTATAATTCACCCCTCCACTTT,CASSLEVSYNSPLHF
.,.,TRBV30,TRBJ2-5,TGTGCCTGGGGCACGGCTGGGTTGCAGACCCAGTACTTC,CAWGTAGLQTQYF
.,TRBD2,TRBV11-2,TRBJ2-5,TGTGCCAGCAGCTTAGTTACGTATTCTGAGGACCGACTAGCGGGATATTACCAAGAGACCCAGTACTTC,CASSLVTYSEDRLAGYYQETQYF
many,.,TRBV24-1,TRBJ2-2,TGTGCCGCTGAATCAGATCTCACCGGGGAGCTGTTTTTT,CAAESDLTGELFF
many,.,TRBV15,TRBJ1-1,TGTGCCACCAGCAGAGAACTTACCGGGACGGTGAACACTGAAGCTTTCTTT,CATSRELTGTVNTEAFF
.,TRBD2,TRBV11-2,TRBJ2-3,TGTGCCAGCAGCCCAAGCGGGAGGGCAGATACGCAGTATTTT,CASSPSGRADTQYF
few,TRBD1,TRBV19,TRBJ1-5,TGTGCCAGTAGTAATTGGGGGACAGGGTCGGTGGGGCCCCAGCATTTT,CASSNWGTGSVGPQHF
many,.,TRBV7-3,TRBJ2-6,TGTGCCAGCAGCTCGCAACCCTCTGGGGCCAACGTCCTGACTTTC,CASSSQPSGANVLTF
.,.,TRBV12-3/TRBV12-4,TRBJ1-1,TGTGCCAGCAGTCCACCGGGAGTACGGAACACTGAAGCTTTCTTT,CASSPPGVRNTEAFF
many,.,TRBV19,TRBJ1-1,TGTGCCAGTAGTATAGACGGGAACACTGAAGCTTTCTTT,CASSIDGNTEAFF
many,TRBD1,TRBV29-1,TRBJ2-7,TGCAGCGTTGCTGGACAGGTTACTACCTACGAGCAGTACTTC,CSVAGQVTTYEQYF
few,.,TRBV6-5,TRBJ1-3,TGTGCCAGCAGTTACTTCGGGGAAGGCAGCGGAAACACCATATATTTT,CASSYFGEGSGNTIYF
.,.,TRBV10-3,TRBJ1-1,TGTGCCAGCAGTTACTCTCGACGTCTACAGGAGAACACTGAAGCTTTCTTT,CASSYSRRLQENTEAFF
few,.,TRBV19,TRBJ1-1,TGTGCCAGTAGTATAGGATTTGTGACTAACACTGAAGCTTTCTTT,CASSIGFVTNTEAFF
.,.,TRBV7-9,TRBJ2-3,TGTGCCAGCAGCCCCCCCCCCGGCACAGATACGCAGTATTTT,CASSPPPGTDTQYF
.,.,TRBV9,TRBJ1-6,TGTGCCAGCAGCGTAGAATCGTCCAGGCGATCACCCCTCCACTTT,CASSVESSRRSPLHF
once,.,TRBV29-1,TRBJ1-4,TGCAGCGTTGTCCCACCGGGAAGGATGGATGAAAAACTGTTTTTT,CSVVPPGRMDEKLFF
.,TRBD1,TRBV12-3/TRBV12-4,TRBJ1-2,TGTGCCAGCAGTCCCCTAGACAGGGTTGGCGGCTACACCTTC,CASSPLDRVGGYTF
many,.,TRBV7-6,TRBJ2-7,TGTGCCAGCAGCTTAAGCGTGGCACGCGAGCAGTACTTC,CASSLSVAREQYF
many,TRBD2,TRBV9,TRBJ2-7,TGTGCCAGCAGCGTAGGGGCGGCGGGGGATTATACCTACGAGCAGTACTTC,CASSVGAAGDYTYEQYF